This TCR beta chain was profiled in a study of cytomegalovirus exposure and HLA in healthy donors. Trimming pared 4 bases from V and 6 bases from J, leaving 17 bases between. CDR3 size: 15 residues. Per the germline V gene, CDR1 is SGHTA and CDR2 is FQGNSA. Primers included in the PCR were 60 Vbeta and 13 Jbeta primers. Repertoires were generated with immunoSEQ multiplex PCR, while TCRdb's copy carries only in-frame clones and drops some. The sample has under 200,000 clones; around 82% are singletons. The sequencing sample was made of PBMCs. This chain joins TRBV7-2 and TRBJ2-3, with D unresolved. This clonotype was sampled from a boy younger than 10 in good health and CMV-seronegative. This CDR3 is CASSSYGYTKDTQYF. CDR3 DNA sequence: TGTGCCAGCAGCTCTTACGGTTATACTAAGGATACGCAGTATTTT.